The clone carrying this TCR beta chain was recorded many times. Germline CDR1 and CDR2: SGHRS and YFSETQ. The CDR3 loop spans 11 amino acids. The V and J ends lost 6 bases and 5 bases respectively, with 8 bases between them. The library targeted TCRbeta and was prepared with unique molecular identifiers. TCRdb recomputed calls from the PCR reads with MiXCR, one row per CDR3 protein. The sample has about 270,000 distinct CDR3 sequences; 9.9% are singletons. The data originate from a study of T-cell reconstitution after alpha-beta-depleted transplantation in children. The TCR comes from a human donor who donated a stem cell graft to a child with SCID. The sequencing here drew on PBMCs from the stem cell graft donor, taken from the stem cell graft. The chain links TRBV5-1 to TRBJ2-5, with unresolved D. Here the CDR3 DNA reads TGCGCCAGCAAGGCACTGGAGACCCAGTACTTC. Translating it yields CASKALETQYF. Variable domain in full (rest from reference TRBV5-1 and TRBJ2-5): KAGVTQTPRYLIKTRGQQVTLSCSPISGHRSVSWYQQTPGQGLQFLFEYFSETQRNKGNFPGRFSGRQFSNSRSEMNVSTLELGDSALYLCASKALETQYFGPGTRLLVL.